The present entry profiles one T cell receptor (beta chain) with its context. Its target is not known. The sample comes from a study of lymphopenia after photon versus proton radiotherapy. The V and J ends lost 6 bases and 4 bases respectively, with 13 bases between them. The CDR3 is made up of 14 amino acids. Germline CDR1 MNHNS, CDR2 SASEGT. Study results and caveats: Relative stability marked proton patients; photon patients lost diversity and naive cells. In patients who died, overall survival fell as post-nadir TCR diversity dropped more. Only patients who died were analyzed for survival; proton advantage is unproven. Oligoclonal CD8+ Temra expansion after nadir drove photon patients' diversity drop.

TCRdb keeps only in-frame clones here, not all; method: immunoSEQ multiplex PCR. Among tens of thousands of clones listed, roughly nine tenths were seen once. Sequencing used peripheral blood, obtained from a patient treated with photon-based radiotherapy. The chain carries TRBV6-1 and TRBJ1-5; unclear D gene. The sequence came from a woman aged 50 to 65 with cholangiocarcinoma. The CDR3 region is CASRDGRGNQPQHF. In DNA form, the CDR3 reads TGTGCCAGCAGGGACGGGCGCGGGAATCAGCCCCAGCATTTT.